These T cell receptor beta chains were read from a single sample in a study of T cells after yellow fever vaccination. TCRdb itself ran the 5' RACE reads through MiXCR, one entry per CDR3 protein. The table includes under 150,000 distinct CDR3 sequences, less than 9.5% detected once. Material: CD4+ T cells sorted from PBMCs, obtained 5 days after the yellow fever booster vaccination. The source is a man aged 25 to 45 who received the YFV17D yellow fever vaccine. Both conserved end residues are part of each CDR3. Fields, in order: clone size, D gene, V gene, J gene, CDR3 DNA, CDR3 protein. D genes are given only for firm matches. Rows may omit the clone size; those that give it use once, few, many or a size class.

clone size: many; D gene: .; V gene: TRBV5-1; J gene: TRBJ1-4; CDR3 DNA: TGCGCCAGCAGCTTGGGCCCGCTTGGAGCGACTAATGAAAAACTGTTTTTT; CDR3 protein: CASSLGPLGATNEKLFF
clone size: .; D gene: .; V gene: TRBV6-5; J gene: TRBJ1-2; CDR3 DNA: TGTGCCAGCAGTGGGGGCCAGGGCTACACCTTC; CDR3 protein: CASSGGQGYTF
clone size: many; D gene: .; V gene: TRBV7-2; J gene: TRBJ2-2; CDR3 DNA: TGTGCCAGCAGCTTACGTCCAGCGAACACCGGGGAGCTGTTTTTT; CDR3 protein: CASSLRPANTGELFF
clone size: many; D gene: .; V gene: TRBV12-3/TRBV12-4; J gene: TRBJ2-7; CDR3 DNA: TGTGCCAGCAGTTTGGCGGCTAGAACCTACGAGCAGTACTTC; CDR3 protein: CASSLAARTYEQYF
clone size: many; D gene: TRBD2; V gene: TRBV6-1; J gene: TRBJ2-6; CDR3 DNA: TGTGCCAGCAGTCAGGGACTAGCGGGATTCGTCTCTGGGGCCAACGTCCTGACTTTC; CDR3 protein: CASSQGLAGFVSGANVLTF
clone size: .; D gene: .; V gene: TRBV10-3; J gene: TRBJ1-6; CDR3 DNA: TGTGCCATCAGTGAGCAGTTCGGGGGAGGTTCACCCCTCCACTTT; CDR3 protein: CAISEQFGGGSPLHF
clone size: many; D gene: .; V gene: TRBV29-1; J gene: TRBJ2-1; CDR3 DNA: TGCAGCGTTGAAGAGTTTGGGAGCGGATACAATGAGCAGTTCTTC; CDR3 protein: CSVEEFGSGYNEQFF
clone size: few; D gene: .; V gene: TRBV12-3/TRBV12-4; J gene: TRBJ1-1; CDR3 DNA: TGTGCCAGCATTCGCTCGGGGGTAGGATTCGCTTTCTTT; CDR3 protein: CASIRSGVGFAFF
clone size: many; D gene: .; V gene: TRBV12-3/TRBV12-4; J gene: TRBJ2-3; CDR3 DNA: TGTGCCAGCAACGAGTGGGGGAGCACAGATACGCAGTATTTT; CDR3 protein: CASNEWGSTDTQYF
clone size: few; D gene: TRBD1; V gene: TRBV5-6; J gene: TRBJ2-5; CDR3 DNA: TGTGCCAGCAGCTTGATCGCAGGGGGCCAGGAGTACTTC; CDR3 protein: CASSLIAGGQEYF
clone size: many; D gene: .; V gene: TRBV5-1; J gene: TRBJ2-5; CDR3 DNA: TGCGCCAGCAGCTTGGAGGTAAACTTGGAGACCCAGTACTTC; CDR3 protein: CASSLEVNLETQYF
clone size: many; D gene: TRBD2; V gene: TRBV7-2; J gene: TRBJ2-2; CDR3 DNA: TGTGCCAGCAGCCTAGCGGGAGGGGTCACCGGGGAGCTGTTTTTT; CDR3 protein: CASSLAGGVTGELFF
clone size: many; D gene: .; V gene: TRBV18; J gene: TRBJ1-1; CDR3 DNA: TGTGCCAGCTTCCCCCAGACAGTTCCGACTGAAGCTTTCTTT; CDR3 protein: CASFPQTVPTEAFF
clone size: many; D gene: .; V gene: TRBV9; J gene: TRBJ2-5; CDR3 DNA: TGTGCCAGCAGCGCCCCCACCCCTGGGGAGACCCAGTACTTC; CDR3 protein: CASSAPTPGETQYF
clone size: few; D gene: .; V gene: TRBV5-4; J gene: TRBJ2-1; CDR3 DNA: TGTGCCAGCAGCTTGGACTCGAACAATGAGCAGTTCTTC; CDR3 protein: CASSLDSNNEQFF
clone size: many; D gene: TRBD2; V gene: TRBV5-1; J gene: TRBJ2-7; CDR3 DNA: TGCGCCAGCAGCTTTCAGCGGGGGGACAACTACGAGCAGTACTTC; CDR3 protein: CASSFQRGDNYEQYF
clone size: many; D gene: .; V gene: TRBV4-3; J gene: TRBJ2-3; CDR3 DNA: TGCGCCAGCAGCCAAAACACAGGCCCAGATACGCAGTATTTT; CDR3 protein: CASSQNTGPDTQYF
clone size: many; D gene: .; V gene: TRBV7-2; J gene: TRBJ2-6; CDR3 DNA: TGTGCCAGCAGCTTAGCCCACAGGGTAGGGGTAGGTGGGGCCAACGTCCTGACTTTC; CDR3 protein: CASSLAHRVGVGGANVLTF
clone size: many; D gene: .; V gene: TRBV30; J gene: TRBJ2-1; CDR3 DNA: TGTGCCTGGAGTGTACTCCTGGGACATGAGCAGTTCTTC; CDR3 protein: CAWSVLLGHEQFF
clone size: many; D gene: TRBD1; V gene: TRBV24-1; J gene: TRBJ2-1; CDR3 DNA: TGTGCCACCAGTGATTACAGGGGTTCCTACAATGAGCAGTTCTTC; CDR3 protein: CATSDYRGSYNEQFF
clone size: many; D gene: .; V gene: TRBV4-2; J gene: TRBJ2-2; CDR3 DNA: TGTGCCAGCAGCCAAGATAGACTAGTCACCGGGGAGCTGTTTTTT; CDR3 protein: CASSQDRLVTGELFF
clone size: many; D gene: TRBD2; V gene: TRBV11-2; J gene: TRBJ2-7; CDR3 DNA: TGTGCCAGCAGCAGGAGCGGGAGGGCCAGCTACGAGCAGTACTTC; CDR3 protein: CASSRSGRASYEQYF
clone size: .; D gene: .; V gene: TRBV7-2; J gene: TRBJ2-3; CDR3 DNA: TGTGCCAGCAGCTTACAGGGGCCGAGCACAGATACGCAGTATTTT; CDR3 protein: CASSLQGPSTDTQYF
clone size: few; D gene: .; V gene: TRBV6-1; J gene: TRBJ2-3; CDR3 DNA: TGTGCCAGCAACAAAAGGGCTTCTAGCACAGATACGCAGTATTTT; CDR3 protein: CASNKRASSTDTQYF
clone size: many; D gene: TRBD1; V gene: TRBV27; J gene: TRBJ2-5; CDR3 DNA: TGTGCCAGCAGTTCCCAGGGGGCGGGACAAGAGACCCAGTACTTC; CDR3 protein: CASSSQGAGQETQYF
clone size: many; D gene: TRBD2; V gene: TRBV9; J gene: TRBJ2-1; CDR3 DNA: TGTGCCAGCAGCGCGGCCAATCTACTAGCGGCTGAGCAGTTCTTC; CDR3 protein: CASSAANLLAAEQFF
clone size: many; D gene: .; V gene: TRBV20-1; J gene: TRBJ2-7; CDR3 DNA: TGCAGTGCTAGGGCAGGAAACTACTACGAGCAGTACTTC; CDR3 protein: CSARAGNYYEQYF
clone size: .; D gene: TRBD2; V gene: TRBV3-1; J gene: TRBJ2-2; CDR3 DNA: TGTGCCAGTCTAGCGGGAGCGGTTCGGACCGGGGAGCTGTTTTTT; CDR3 protein: CASLAGAVRTGELFF
clone size: many; D gene: TRBD1; V gene: TRBV12-3/TRBV12-4; J gene: TRBJ1-2; CDR3 DNA: TGTGCCAGCAGCGCGGACAGGGGGCTGAGCTATGGCTACACCTTC; CDR3 protein: CASSADRGLSYGYTF
clone size: many; D gene: TRBD2; V gene: TRBV4-3; J gene: TRBJ2-1; CDR3 DNA: TGCGCCAGCAGCCAAGATGGAGCGGGGGGTAGGGGGAATGAGCAGTTCTTC; CDR3 protein: CASSQDGAGGRGNEQFF
clone size: many; D gene: TRBD1; V gene: TRBV7-9; J gene: TRBJ1-1; CDR3 DNA: TGTGCCAGCAGCTTAGAGGCAGGGGGGATGAACACTGAAGCTTTCTTT; CDR3 protein: CASSLEAGGMNTEAFF
clone size: many; D gene: TRBD2; V gene: TRBV2; J gene: TRBJ2-7; CDR3 DNA: TGTGCCAGCAGATCCGGACTAGCGGGATTCGAGCAGTACTTC; CDR3 protein: CASRSGLAGFEQYF
clone size: many; D gene: .; V gene: TRBV18; J gene: TRBJ2-7; CDR3 DNA: TGTGCCAGCTCACCGGGCCCTTCCTACGAGCAGTACTTC; CDR3 protein: CASSPGPSYEQYF
clone size: many; D gene: .; V gene: TRBV3-1; J gene: TRBJ2-1; CDR3 DNA: TGTGCCAGCAGCCAGCAACGGGGACCTAGGGAGGATGAGCAGTTCTTC; CDR3 protein: CASSQQRGPREDEQFF
clone size: many; D gene: TRBD1; V gene: TRBV9; J gene: TRBJ2-7; CDR3 DNA: TGTGCCAGCAGCCCGGGACAGGGAGAGTTTGAGCAGTACTTC; CDR3 protein: CASSPGQGEFEQYF
clone size: many; D gene: .; V gene: TRBV24-1; J gene: TRBJ2-1; CDR3 DNA: TGTGCCACCAGCGGGAACAATGAGCAGTTCTTC; CDR3 protein: CATSGNNEQFF
clone size: few; D gene: .; V gene: TRBV20-1; J gene: TRBJ1-1; CDR3 DNA: TGCAGTGCTAGAGAGGGGGTTATGAACACTGAAGCTTTCTTT; CDR3 protein: CSAREGVMNTEAFF
clone size: few; D gene: .; V gene: TRBV4-2; J gene: TRBJ1-1; CDR3 DNA: TGTGCCAGCAGCCAAGATTCGGGGTTCGGCACTGAAGCTTTCTTT; CDR3 protein: CASSQDSGFGTEAFF
clone size: many; D gene: .; V gene: TRBV5-1; J gene: TRBJ2-2; CDR3 DNA: TGCGCCAGCAGCTTAAGCGGGCGTTTCACCGGGGAGCTGTTTTTT; CDR3 protein: CASSLSGRFTGELFF